One and the same sample provided the 9 T cell receptor beta chains below, sequenced in a study of blood T cell repertoires in COVID-19. The method was immunoSEQ multiplex PCR; TCRdb's version includes in-frame clones alone and lacks a portion of them. The table has some 100,000 clones, approximately 90% seen once. Sequencing was performed on peripheral blood. The receptors shown here come from a woman of 80 years or more with active COVID-19.

The V and J genes are TRBV10-3 and TRBJ1-1; D is possibly TRBD1 (5 bases). Germline V gene data show CDR1 as ENHRY and CDR2 as SYGVKD. Between the trimmed V and J ends, which lost 6 bases and 4 bases, there was a span of 12 bases. The CDR3 runs 13 residues. CDR3 coding DNA: TGTGCCATCAGGGCAGGGTTCCGCACTGAAGCTTTCTTT. Translating gives CAIRAGFRTEAFF.

The genes are TRBV11-2 and TRBJ1-2, with a tentative D call TRBD1 (6 bases). The CDR3 totals 14 residues. Trimming stripped 5 bases from V and 4 bases from J, with 14 bases between. CDR1 and CDR2 from the germline V gene are SGHAT and FQNNGV. This CDR3 reads CASSVSGQFYGYTF. The DNA of the CDR3 is TGTGCCAGCAGCGTATCGGGACAATTCTATGGCTACACCTTC.

The V gene is TRBV7-2, the J gene TRBJ1-6, with 12 bases identical to TRBD1. The V gene end was trimmed by 2 bases and the J gene end by 7 bases; junction bases not matched to a gene: 6. Per the germline V gene, CDR1 is SGHTA and CDR2 is FQGNSA. The CDR3 sequence is 17 residues long. This CDR3 reads CASSLLGTGGINSPLHF. The CDR3 DNA is TGTGCCAGCAGCTTACTGGGGACAGGGGGCATAAATTCACCCCTCCACTTT.

The rearrangement links TRBV7-9 to TRBJ2-3; 9 nucleotides match TRBD2. CDR1 is SEHNR and CDR2 is FQNEAQ in the germline V gene (reference sequence). The CDR3 is made up of 17 amino acids. The V segment lost 4 bases and the J segment 0 bases; nucleotides outside the gene matches: 8. The CDR3 DNA reads TGTGCCAGCAGCTCAGCGGGAGGCATTACTAGCACAGATACGCAGTATTTT. Translating gives CASSSAGGITSTDTQYF.

V is TRBV4-1 and J is TRBJ2-1; 11 nucleotides agree with TRBD2. This CDR3 has 17 residues. The trim removed 0 bases at V and 9 bases at J, leaving 10 bases unmatched. Germline CDR1 and CDR2: MGHRA and YSYEKL. This CDR3 reads CASSQDWRLAGYREQFF. The CDR3 DNA reads as TGCGCCAGCAGCCAAGATTGGAGACTAGCGGGATATCGTGAGCAGTTCTTC.

The V and J genes are TRBV9 and TRBJ2-1, with D perhaps matching TRBD2 (6 bases). The ends were cut back, 3 bases at V and 6 bases at J, with 16 bases in the middle. This CDR3 spans 15 amino acids. Germline CDR1 and CDR2: SGDLS and YYNGEE. The CDR3 DNA reads TGTGCCAGCAGCGCCGGCGGGCACGGGGGCAATGAGCAGTTCTTC. This translates into CASSAGGHGGNEQFF.

The gene calls are TRBV19 and TRBJ2-3; 8 bases align to TRBD1. The CDR3 is 16 residues long. The ends lost 4 bases at V and 2 bases at J; junction bases unmatched: 8. The germline gives CDR1 LNHDA, CDR2 SQIVND (reference sequence). DNA for the CDR3: TGTGCCAGTAGTACCAGGGGGCGCGGAAACACAGATACGCAGTATTTT. Its translation: CASSTRGRGNTDTQYF.

The chain carries TRBV5-1 and TRBJ2-2; 7 nucleotides align to TRBD2. This CDR3 is built from 16 residues. Unmatched junction bases numbered 9, after V lost 4 bases and J lost 3 bases. CDR1 is SGHRS and CDR2 is YFSETQ in the germline V gene. CDR3 DNA: TGCGCCAGCAGCCGCAGCGGCGGGAGAGACACCGGGGAGCTGTTTTTT. Translation: CASSRSGGRDTGELFF.

The genes are TRBV3-1 (or the pseudogene TRBV3-2) and TRBJ2-2, with a weak D call TRBD2 (6 bases). Germline CDR1 is LGHDT and CDR2 is YNNKEL (reference sequence). V shed 3 bases and J shed 6 bases, with 17 bases lying between them. The CDR3 sequence is 16 residues long. The CDR3, as DNA: TGTGCCAGCAGCCACCCCTTGGCAGGAGGGGCCGGGGAGCTGTTTTTT. Translating gives CASSHPLAGGAGELFF.